This T cell receptor (beta chain) was sequenced for a study of beta chain features in type 1 diabetes. Study-level points and caveats: Cells with high TCR expression could be over-represented by cDNA sequencing. In every one of the four CD4+ subsets, TCRB CDR3s were moderately but significantly shorter in Type 1 diabetes patients.

Germline trimming cut 8 bases from V and 4 bases from J; bases unmatched to any gene: 7. This CDR3 has 13 residues. Germline V lookup: CDR1 LNHDA, CDR2 SQIVND (reference sequence). Naive, central memory, regulatory and stem cell-like memory cells within the CD4+ compartment were sorted using CD45RO/CCR7/CD25/CD127/CD95/CD27. Comments on this clone: What it binds is not known.

Sequencing targeted expressed TCRB transcripts, as all isolated RNA had been reverse transcribed. Assay: immunoSEQ multiplex PCR; the TCRdb copy retains only in-frame clones and omits some. The sample lists 60,000 or so clones, roughly 52% occurring once. The specimen sequenced was Tregs from blood. The V call is TRBV19, the J call TRBJ2-7; 8 bases are a match to TRBD1. This receptor was taken from a woman aged 40-49 years with type 1 diabetes. The CDR3 sequence is CASGSQGAYEQYF. CDR3 nucleotide sequence: TGTGCCAGTGGATCGCAGGGGGCGTACGAGCAGTACTTC.